The clone carrying this T cell receptor (beta chain) has only a few counts. This entry belongs to a study of regulatory T cells in long-lasting Graves disease. The trim removed 4 bases at V and 0 bases at J, leaving 1 base unmatched. This CDR3 region has 14 residues. CDR1 is SNHLY and CDR2 is FYNNEI in the germline V gene. Time point described: persistent/refractory GD, antithyroid drugs over 5 years with positive TRAb. From RNA extracted from PBMCs, the TCR library was made. The guidelines of the American Thyroid Association were the basis for diagnosing Graves' disease. TCR beta libraries were built with iRepertoire HTBI primers and Arm-PCR of CDR3 regions. TCRdb re-called the multiplex PCR reads with MiXCR, one entry per CDR3 protein. This sample has 650,000 to 850,000 distinct CDR3 sequences, with around 30% found just once.

V and J are TRBV2 and TRBJ2-7; 9 bases fit TRBD2. This receptor was identified in a female donor with Graves disease. Material: peripheral blood mononuclear cells (PBMCs), obtained when the disease was refractory, from a patient treated with antithyroid drugs. This CDR3 is CASSVTSGSYEQYF. CDR3 in DNA: TGTGCCAGCAGTGTGACTAGCGGCTCCTACGAGCAGTACTTC.